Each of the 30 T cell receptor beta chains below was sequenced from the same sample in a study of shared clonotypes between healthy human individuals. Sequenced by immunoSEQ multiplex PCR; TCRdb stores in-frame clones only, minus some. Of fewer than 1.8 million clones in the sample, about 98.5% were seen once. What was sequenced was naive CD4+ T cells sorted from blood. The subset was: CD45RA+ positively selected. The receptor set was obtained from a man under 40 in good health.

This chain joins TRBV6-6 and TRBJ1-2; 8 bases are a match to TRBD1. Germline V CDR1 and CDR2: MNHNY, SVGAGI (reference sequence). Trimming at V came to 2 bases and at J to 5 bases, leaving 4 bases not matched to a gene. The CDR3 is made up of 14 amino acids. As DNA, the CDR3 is TGTGCCAGCAGTTACGGTACAGGGGGTTATGGCTACACCTTC. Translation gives CASSYGTGGYGYTF.

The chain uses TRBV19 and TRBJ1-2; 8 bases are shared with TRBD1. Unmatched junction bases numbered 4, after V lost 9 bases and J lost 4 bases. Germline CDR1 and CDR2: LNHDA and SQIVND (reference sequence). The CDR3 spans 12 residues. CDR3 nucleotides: TGTGCCAGCGGGGACAGGCTCTATGGCTACACCTTC. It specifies CASGDRLYGYTF.

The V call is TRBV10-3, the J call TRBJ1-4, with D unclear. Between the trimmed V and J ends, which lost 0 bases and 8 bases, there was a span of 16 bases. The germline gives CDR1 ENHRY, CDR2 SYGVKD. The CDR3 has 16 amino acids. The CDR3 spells CAISESKRGVSEKLFF. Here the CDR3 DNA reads TGTGCCATCAGTGAGTCGAAGCGGGGAGTAAGCGAAAAACTGTTTTTT.

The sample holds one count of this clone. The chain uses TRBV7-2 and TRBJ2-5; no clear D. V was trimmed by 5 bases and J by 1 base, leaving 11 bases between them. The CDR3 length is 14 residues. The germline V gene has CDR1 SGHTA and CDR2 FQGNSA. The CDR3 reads CASSQLSRQETQYF. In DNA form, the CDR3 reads TGTGCCAGCAGCCAGCTTAGTCGCCAAGAGACCCAGTACTTC. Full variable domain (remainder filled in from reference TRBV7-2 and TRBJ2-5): GAGVSQSPSNKVTEKGKDVELRCDPISGHTALYWYRQSLGQGLEFLIYFQGNSAPDKSGLPSDRFSAERTGGSVSTLTIQRTQQEDSAVYLCASSQLSRQETQYFGPGTRLLVL.

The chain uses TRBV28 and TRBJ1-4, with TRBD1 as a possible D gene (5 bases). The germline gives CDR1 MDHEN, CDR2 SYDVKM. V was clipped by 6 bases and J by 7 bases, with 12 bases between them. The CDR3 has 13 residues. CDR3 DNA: TGTGCCAGCAGAAGAGGGGTTTCTGAAAAACTGTTTTTT. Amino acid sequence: CASRRGVSEKLFF.

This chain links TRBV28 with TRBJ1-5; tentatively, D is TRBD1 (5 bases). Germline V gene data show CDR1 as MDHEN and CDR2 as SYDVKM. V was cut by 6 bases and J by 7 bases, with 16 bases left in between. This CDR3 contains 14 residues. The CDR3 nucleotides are TGTGCCAGCAGGTACCCTAATTCAGGGCAGCCCCAGCATTTT. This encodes CASRYPNSGQPQHF.

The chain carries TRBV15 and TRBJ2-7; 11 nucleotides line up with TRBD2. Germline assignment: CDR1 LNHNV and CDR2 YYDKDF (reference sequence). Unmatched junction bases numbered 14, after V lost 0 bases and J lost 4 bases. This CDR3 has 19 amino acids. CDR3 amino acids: CATSRDIIGTSGGSYEQYF. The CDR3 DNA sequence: TGTGCCACCAGCAGAGATATAATCGGGACTAGCGGAGGTTCATACGAGCAGTACTTC.

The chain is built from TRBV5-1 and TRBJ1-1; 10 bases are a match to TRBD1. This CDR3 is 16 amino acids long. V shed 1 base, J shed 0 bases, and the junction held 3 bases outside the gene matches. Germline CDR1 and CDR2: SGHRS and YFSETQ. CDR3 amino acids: CASSLSGTGVNTEAFF. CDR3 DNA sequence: TGCGCCAGCAGCTTGAGCGGGACAGGGGTGAACACTGAAGCTTTCTTT.

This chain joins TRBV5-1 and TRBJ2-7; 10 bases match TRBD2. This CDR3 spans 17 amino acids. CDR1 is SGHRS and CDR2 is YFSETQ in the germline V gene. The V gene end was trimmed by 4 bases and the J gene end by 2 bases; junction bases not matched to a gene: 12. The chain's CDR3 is CASSQQLAGVIPYEQYF. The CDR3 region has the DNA TGCGCCAGCAGCCAGCAGCTAGCGGGAGTAATACCCTACGAGCAGTACTTC.

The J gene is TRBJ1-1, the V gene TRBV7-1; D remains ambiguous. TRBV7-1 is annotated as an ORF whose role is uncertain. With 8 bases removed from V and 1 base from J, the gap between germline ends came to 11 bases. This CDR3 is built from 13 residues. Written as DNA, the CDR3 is TGTGCCAGCTTGGTGGCGCCGAACACTGAAGCTTTCTTT. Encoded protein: CASLVAPNTEAFF.

CDR3 sequence reads: CASSNREGETQYF. As DNA, the CDR3 is TGCGCCAGCAGCAACAGGGAGGGAGAGACCCAGTACTTC. The J gene is TRBJ2-5, the V gene TRBV5-1; possibly TRBD2 for D (7 bases). The CDR3 length is 13 residues. V lost 4 bases and J 4 bases, leaving 11 bases between the germline ends. Germline lookup yields CDR1 SGHRS and CDR2 YFSETQ.

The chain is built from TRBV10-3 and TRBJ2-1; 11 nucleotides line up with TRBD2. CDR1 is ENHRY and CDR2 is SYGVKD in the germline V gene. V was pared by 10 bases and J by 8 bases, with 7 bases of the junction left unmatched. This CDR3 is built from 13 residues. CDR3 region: CATLAGEGDEQFF. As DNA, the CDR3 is TGTGCCACACTAGCGGGAGAGGGGGATGAGCAGTTCTTC.

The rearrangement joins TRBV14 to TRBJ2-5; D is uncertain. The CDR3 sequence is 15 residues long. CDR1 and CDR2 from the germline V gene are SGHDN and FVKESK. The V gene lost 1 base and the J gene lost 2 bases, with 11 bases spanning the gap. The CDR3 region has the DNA TGTGCCAGCAGCCAAGTGGGTGCCAGGCAAGAGACCCAGTACTTC. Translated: CASSQVGARQETQYF. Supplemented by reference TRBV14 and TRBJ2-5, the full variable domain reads EAGVTQFPSHSVIEKGQTVTLRCDPISGHDNLYWYRRVMGKEIKFLLHFVKESKQDESGMPNNRFLAERTGGTYSTLKVQPAELEDSGVYFCASSQVGARQETQYFGPGTRLLVL.

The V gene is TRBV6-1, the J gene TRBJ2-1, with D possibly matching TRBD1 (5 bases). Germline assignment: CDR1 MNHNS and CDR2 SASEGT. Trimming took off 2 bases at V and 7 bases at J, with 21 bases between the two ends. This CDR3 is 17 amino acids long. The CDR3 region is CASSESLRRAGINEQFF. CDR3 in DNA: TGTGCCAGCAGTGAATCTCTCCGTCGGGCAGGGATAAATGAGCAGTTCTTC.

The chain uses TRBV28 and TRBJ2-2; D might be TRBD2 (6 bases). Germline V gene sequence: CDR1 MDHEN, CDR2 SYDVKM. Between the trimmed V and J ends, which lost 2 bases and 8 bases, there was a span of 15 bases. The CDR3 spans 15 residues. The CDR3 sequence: CASSLLGTPGGELFF. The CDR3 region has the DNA TGTGCCAGCAGTTTACTTGGGACTCCGGGGGGGGAGCTGTTTTTT.

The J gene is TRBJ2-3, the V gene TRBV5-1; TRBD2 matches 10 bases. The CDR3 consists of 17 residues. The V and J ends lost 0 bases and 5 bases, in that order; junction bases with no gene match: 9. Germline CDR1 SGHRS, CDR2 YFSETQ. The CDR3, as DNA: TGCGCCAGCAGCTTGGGGCCTAGCGGGAGAGAGGGAGATACGCAGTATTTT. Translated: CASSLGPSGREGDTQYF.

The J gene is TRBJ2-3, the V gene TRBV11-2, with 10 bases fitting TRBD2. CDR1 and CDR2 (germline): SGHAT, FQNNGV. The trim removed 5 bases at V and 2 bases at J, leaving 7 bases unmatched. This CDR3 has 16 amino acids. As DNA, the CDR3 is TGTGCCAGCAGCCGATCTAGCGGGAGACCCACAGATACGCAGTATTTT. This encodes CASSRSSGRPTDTQYF.

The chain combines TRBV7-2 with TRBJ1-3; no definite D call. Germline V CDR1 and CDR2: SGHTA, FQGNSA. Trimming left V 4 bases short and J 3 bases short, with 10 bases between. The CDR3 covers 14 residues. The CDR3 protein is CASSSQFFGNTIYF. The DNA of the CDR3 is TGTGCCAGCAGCTCACAGTTTTTTGGAAACACCATATATTTT. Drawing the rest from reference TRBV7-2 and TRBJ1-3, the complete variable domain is GAGVSQSPSNKVTEKGKDVELRCDPISGHTALYWYRQSLGQGLEFLIYFQGNSAPDKSGLPSDRFSAERTGGSVSTLTIQRTQQEDSAVYLCASSSQFFGNTIYFGEGSWLTVV.

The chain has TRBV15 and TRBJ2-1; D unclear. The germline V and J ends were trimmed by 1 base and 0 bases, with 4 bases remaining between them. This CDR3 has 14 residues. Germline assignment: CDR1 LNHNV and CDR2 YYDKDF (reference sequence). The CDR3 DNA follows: TGTGCCACCAGCAGAGTCGCCTCCTACAATGAGCAGTTCTTC. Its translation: CATSRVASYNEQFF.

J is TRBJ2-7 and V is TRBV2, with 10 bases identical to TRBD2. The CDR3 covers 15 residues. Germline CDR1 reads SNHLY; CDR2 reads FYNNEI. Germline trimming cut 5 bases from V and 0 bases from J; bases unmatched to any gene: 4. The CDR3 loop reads CASSPLAGDSYEQYF. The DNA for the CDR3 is TGTGCCAGCAGTCCGCTAGCGGGAGACTCCTACGAGCAGTACTTC. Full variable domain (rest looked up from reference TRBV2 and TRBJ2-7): EPEVTQTPSHQVTQMGQEVILRCVPISNHLYFYWYRQILGQKVEFLVSFYNNEISEKSEIFDDQFSVERPDGSNFTLKIRSTKLEDSAMYFCASSPLAGDSYEQYFGPGTRLTVT.

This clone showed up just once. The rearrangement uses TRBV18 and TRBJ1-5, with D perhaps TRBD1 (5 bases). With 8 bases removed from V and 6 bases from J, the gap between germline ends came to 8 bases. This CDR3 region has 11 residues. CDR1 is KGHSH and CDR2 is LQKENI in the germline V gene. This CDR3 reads CASPRVQPQHF. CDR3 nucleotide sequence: TGTGCCAGCCCCAGGGTTCAGCCCCAGCATTTT. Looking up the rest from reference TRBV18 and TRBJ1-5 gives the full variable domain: NAGVMQNPRHLVRRRGQEARLRCSPMKGHSHVYWYRQLPEEGLKFMVYLQKENIIDESGMPKERFSAEFPKEGPSILRIQQVVRGDSAAYFCASPRVQPQHFGDGTRLSIL.

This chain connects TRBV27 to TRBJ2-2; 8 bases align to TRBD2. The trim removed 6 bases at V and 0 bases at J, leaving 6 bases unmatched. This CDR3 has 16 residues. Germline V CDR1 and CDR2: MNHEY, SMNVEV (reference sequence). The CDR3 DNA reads TGTGCCAGCAGCCCTTTCGGGGGGGCGAACACCGGGGAGCTGTTTTTT. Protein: CASSPFGGANTGELFF.

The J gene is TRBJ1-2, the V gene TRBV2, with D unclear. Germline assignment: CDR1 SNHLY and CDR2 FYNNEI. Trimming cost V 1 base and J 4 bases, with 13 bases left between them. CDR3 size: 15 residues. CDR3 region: CASSEEAGAVYGYTF. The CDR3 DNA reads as TGTGCCAGCAGTGAAGAGGCAGGAGCGGTCTATGGCTACACCTTC.

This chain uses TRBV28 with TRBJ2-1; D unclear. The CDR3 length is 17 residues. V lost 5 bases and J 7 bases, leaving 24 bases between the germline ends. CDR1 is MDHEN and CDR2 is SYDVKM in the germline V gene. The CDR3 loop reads CASSKHRTRLVRNEQFF. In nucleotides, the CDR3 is TGTGCCAGCAGTAAACATAGAACGAGGCTGGTTCGTAATGAGCAGTTCTTC.

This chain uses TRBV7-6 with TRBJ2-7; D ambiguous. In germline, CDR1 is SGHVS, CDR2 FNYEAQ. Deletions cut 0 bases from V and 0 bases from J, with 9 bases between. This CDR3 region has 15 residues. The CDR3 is CASSLAADTSYEQYF. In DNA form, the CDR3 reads TGTGCCAGCAGCTTAGCGGCCGACACCTCCTACGAGCAGTACTTC.

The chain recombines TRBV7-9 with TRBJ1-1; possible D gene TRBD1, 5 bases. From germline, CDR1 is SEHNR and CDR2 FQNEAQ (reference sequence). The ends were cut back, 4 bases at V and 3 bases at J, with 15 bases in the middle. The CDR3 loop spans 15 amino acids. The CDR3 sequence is CASSSRGAVDTEAFF. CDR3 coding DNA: TGTGCCAGCAGCTCACGGGGCGCGGTGGACACTGAAGCTTTCTTT.

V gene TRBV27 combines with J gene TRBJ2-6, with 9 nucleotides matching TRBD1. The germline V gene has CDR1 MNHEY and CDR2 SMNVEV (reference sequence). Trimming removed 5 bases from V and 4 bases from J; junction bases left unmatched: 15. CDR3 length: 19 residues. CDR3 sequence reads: CASSITGTGRFWGANVLTF. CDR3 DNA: TGTGCCAGCAGTATAACCGGGACAGGGAGATTCTGGGGGGCCAACGTCCTGACTTTC.

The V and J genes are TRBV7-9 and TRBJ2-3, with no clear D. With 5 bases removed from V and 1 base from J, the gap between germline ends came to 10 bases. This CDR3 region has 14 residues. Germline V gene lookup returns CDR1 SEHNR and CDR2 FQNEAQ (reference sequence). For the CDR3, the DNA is TGTGCCAGCAGCGGCATCAAAGGCACAGATACGCAGTATTTT. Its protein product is CASSGIKGTDTQYF.

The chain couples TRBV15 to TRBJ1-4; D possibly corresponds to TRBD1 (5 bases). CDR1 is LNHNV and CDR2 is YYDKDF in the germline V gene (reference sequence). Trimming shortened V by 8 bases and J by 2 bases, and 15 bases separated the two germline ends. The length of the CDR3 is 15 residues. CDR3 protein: CATRAGINTNEKLFF. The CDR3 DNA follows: TGTGCCACCCGGGCAGGGATTAATACTAATGAAAAACTGTTTTTT. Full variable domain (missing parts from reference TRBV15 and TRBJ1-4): DAMVIQNPRYQVTQFGKPVTLSCSQTLNHNVMYWYQQKSSQAPKLLFHYYDKDFNNEADTPDNFQSRRPNTSFCFLDIRSPGLGDTAMYLCATRAGINTNEKLFFGSGTQLSVL.

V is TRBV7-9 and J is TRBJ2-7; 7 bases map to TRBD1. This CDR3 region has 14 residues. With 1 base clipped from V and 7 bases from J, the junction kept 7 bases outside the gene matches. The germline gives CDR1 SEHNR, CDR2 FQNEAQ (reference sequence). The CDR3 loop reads CASSLGAGGREQYF. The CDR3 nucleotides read TGTGCCAGCAGCTTAGGGGCAGGGGGTAGAGAGCAGTACTTC.